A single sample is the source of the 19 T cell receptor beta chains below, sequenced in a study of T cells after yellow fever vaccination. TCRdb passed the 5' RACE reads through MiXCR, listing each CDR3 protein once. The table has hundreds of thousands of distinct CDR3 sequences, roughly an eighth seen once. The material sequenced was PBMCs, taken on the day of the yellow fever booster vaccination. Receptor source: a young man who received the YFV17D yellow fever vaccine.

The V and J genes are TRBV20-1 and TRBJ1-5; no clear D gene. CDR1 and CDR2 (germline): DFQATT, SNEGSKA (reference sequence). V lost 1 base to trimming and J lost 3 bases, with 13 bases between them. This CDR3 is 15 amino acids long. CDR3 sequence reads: CSARARAGSNQPQHF. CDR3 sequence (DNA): TGCAGTGCTAGAGCGAGGGCAGGATCCAATCAGCCCCAGCATTTT.

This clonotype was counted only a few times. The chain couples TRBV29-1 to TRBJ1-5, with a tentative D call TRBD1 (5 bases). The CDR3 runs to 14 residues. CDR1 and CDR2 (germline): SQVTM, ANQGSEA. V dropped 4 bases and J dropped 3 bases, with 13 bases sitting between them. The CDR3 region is CSVAGGRDNQPQHF. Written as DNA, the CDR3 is TGCAGCGTTGCGGGCGGCAGGGACAATCAGCCCCAGCATTTT.

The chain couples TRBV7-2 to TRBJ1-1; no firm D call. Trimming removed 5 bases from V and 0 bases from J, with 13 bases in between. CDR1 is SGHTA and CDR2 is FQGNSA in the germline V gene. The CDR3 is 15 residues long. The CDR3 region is CASSQLGVMNTEAFF. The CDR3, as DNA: TGTGCCAGCAGCCAGTTGGGAGTCATGAACACTGAAGCTTTCTTT.

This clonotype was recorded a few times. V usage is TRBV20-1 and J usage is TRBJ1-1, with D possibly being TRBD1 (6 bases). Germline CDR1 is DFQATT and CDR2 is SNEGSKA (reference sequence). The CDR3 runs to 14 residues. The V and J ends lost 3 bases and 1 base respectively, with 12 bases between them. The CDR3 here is CSASLQGSNTEAFF. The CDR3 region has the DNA TGCAGTGCTAGTTTGCAGGGGTCGAACACTGAAGCTTTCTTT.

The CDR3 here is CASSGHRTDTQYF. The DNA of the CDR3 is TGTGCCAGCAGTGGGCACCGAACAGATACGCAGTATTTT. V gene TRBV7-9 combines with J gene TRBJ2-3; D unclear. Trimming removed 6 bases at V and 3 bases at J, with 10 bases between. The CDR3 has 13 amino acids. Per the germline V gene, CDR1 is SEHNR and CDR2 is FQNEAQ (reference sequence).

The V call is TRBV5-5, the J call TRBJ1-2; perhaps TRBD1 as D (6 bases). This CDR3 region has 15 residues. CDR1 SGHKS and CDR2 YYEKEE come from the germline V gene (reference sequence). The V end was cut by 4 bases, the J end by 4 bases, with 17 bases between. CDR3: CASSRWEGEIYGYTF. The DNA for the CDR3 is TGTGCCAGCAGCCGCTGGGAGGGGGAGATCTATGGCTACACCTTC.

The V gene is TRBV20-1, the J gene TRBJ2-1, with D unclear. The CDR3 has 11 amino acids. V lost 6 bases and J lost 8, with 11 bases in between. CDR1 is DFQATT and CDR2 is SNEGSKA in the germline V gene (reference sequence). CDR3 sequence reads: CSAPAAYEQFF. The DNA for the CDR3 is TGCAGTGCCCCCGCAGCCTATGAGCAGTTCTTC.

The CDR3 spells CSARGAGRDHNEQFF. CDR3 coding DNA: TGCAGTGCTAGAGGAGCGGGGCGGGACCACAATGAGCAGTTCTTC. V gene TRBV20-1 combines with J gene TRBJ2-1; 7 bases are shared with TRBD2. V trimming: 1 base; J trimming: 5 bases; junction bases outside the gene matches: 8. There are 15 residues in the CDR3. CDR1 is DFQATT and CDR2 is SNEGSKA in the germline V gene (reference sequence).

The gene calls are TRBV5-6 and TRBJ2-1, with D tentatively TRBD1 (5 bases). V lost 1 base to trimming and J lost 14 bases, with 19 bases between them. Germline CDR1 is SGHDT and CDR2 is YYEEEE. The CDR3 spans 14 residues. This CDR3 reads CASSLKEPGLREFF. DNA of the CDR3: TGTGCCAGCAGCTTGAAGGAACCCGGGCTCAGGGAGTTCTTC.

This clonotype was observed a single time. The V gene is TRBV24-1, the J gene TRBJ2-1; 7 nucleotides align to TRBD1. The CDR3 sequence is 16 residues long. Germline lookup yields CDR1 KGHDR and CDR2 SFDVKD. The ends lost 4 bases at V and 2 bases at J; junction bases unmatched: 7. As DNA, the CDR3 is TGTGCCACCAGTGACCGCAAGACAGGGACCTACAATGAGCAGTTCTTC. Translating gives CATSDRKTGTYNEQFF.

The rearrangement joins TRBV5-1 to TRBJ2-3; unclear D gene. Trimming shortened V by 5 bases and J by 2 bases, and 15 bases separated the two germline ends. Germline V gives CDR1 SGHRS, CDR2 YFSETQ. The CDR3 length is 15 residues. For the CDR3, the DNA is TGCGCCAGCAGGGGGATGACCCGTACCACAGATACGCAGTATTTT. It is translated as CASRGMTRTTDTQYF.

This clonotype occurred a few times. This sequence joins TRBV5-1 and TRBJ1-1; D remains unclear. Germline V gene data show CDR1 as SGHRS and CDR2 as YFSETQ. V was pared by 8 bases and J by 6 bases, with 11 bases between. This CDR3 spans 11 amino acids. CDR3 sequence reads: CASHEIAEAFF. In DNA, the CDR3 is TGCGCCAGTCACGAAATTGCTGAAGCTTTCTTT. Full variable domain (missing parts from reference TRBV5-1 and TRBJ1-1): KAGVTQTPRYLIKTRGQQVTLSCSPISGHRSVSWYQQTPGQGLQFLFEYFSETQRNKGNFPGRFSGRQFSNSRSEMNVSTLELGDSALYLCASHEIAEAFFGQGTRLTVV.

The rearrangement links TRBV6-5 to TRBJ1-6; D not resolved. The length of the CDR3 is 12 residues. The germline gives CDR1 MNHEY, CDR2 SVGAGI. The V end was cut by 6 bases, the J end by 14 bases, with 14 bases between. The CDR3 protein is CASSRPPPALHF. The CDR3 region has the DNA TGTGCCAGCAGCCGTCCACCCCCCGCCCTCCACTTT.

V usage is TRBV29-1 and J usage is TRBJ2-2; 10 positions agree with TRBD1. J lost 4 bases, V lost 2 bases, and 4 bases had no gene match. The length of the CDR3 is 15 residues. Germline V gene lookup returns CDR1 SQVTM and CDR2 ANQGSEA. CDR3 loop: CSVERQGAGTGELFF. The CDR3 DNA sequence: TGCAGCGTTGAAAGACAGGGGGCTGGCACCGGGGAGCTGTTTTTT.

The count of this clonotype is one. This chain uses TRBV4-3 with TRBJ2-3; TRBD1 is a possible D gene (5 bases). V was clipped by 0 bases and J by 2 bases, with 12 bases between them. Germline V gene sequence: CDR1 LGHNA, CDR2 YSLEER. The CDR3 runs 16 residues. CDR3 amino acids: CASSQELQGYTDTQYF. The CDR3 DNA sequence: TGCGCCAGCAGCCAAGAACTTCAGGGATACACAGATACGCAGTATTTT.

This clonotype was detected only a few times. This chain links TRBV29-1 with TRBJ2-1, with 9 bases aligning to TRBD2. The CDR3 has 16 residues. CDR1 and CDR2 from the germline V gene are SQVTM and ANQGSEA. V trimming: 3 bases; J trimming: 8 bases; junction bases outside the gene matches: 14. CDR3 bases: TGCAGCGTTGAGGGGGGTTGGGGTAGCGGGAGAGATGAGCAGTTCTTC. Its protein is CSVEGGWGSGRDEQFF.

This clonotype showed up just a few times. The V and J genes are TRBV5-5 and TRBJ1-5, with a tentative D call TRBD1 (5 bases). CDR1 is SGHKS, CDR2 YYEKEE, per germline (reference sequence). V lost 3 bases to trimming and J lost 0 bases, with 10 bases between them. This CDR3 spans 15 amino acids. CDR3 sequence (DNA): TGTGCCAGCAGCTCACAGGACGATAGCAATCAGCCCCAGCATTTT. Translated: CASSSQDDSNQPQHF.

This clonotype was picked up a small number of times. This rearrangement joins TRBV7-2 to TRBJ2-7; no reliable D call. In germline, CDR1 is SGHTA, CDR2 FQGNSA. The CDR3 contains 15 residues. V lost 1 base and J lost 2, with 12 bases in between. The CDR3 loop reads CASSLGAGSTYEQYF. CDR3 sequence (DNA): TGTGCCAGCAGCTTAGGAGCCGGCAGTACCTACGAGCAGTACTTC.

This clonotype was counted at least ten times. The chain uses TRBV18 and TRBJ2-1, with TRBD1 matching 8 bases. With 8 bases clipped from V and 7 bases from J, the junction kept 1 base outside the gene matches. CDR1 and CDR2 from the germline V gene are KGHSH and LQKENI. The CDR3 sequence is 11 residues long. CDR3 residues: CASRQGNEQFF. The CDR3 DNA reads TGTGCCAGCAGACAGGGGAATGAGCAGTTCTTC.